This T cell receptor (beta chain) was found in a study of blood T cell repertoires in COVID-19. Study details: PBMCs, B-cell-depleted T cells, or T cells were the source of the cDNA or gDNA that made up the material.

The germline V gene has CDR1 SGHVS and CDR2 FNYEAQ. V was trimmed by 0 bases and J by 6 bases, leaving 18 bases between them. The CDR3 runs to 17 residues. Sequencing was performed with immunoSEQ multiplex PCR; in TCRdb, only in-frame clones are kept and a portion is missing. The repertoire has 55,000 or so clones, 70% to 90% of them found once; the top ten carry more than 9.5%. V is TRBV7-6 and J is TRBJ1-5; D may be TRBD1 (5 bases). The sequence was obtained from a human donor in a cohort sampled during active COVID-19. The source material was peripheral blood. CDR3 nucleotides: TGTGCCAGCAGCTTAGCTCCAGGGCTTGAGTTGGCTCAGCCCCAGCATTTT. Its protein product is CASSLAPGLELAQPQHF.